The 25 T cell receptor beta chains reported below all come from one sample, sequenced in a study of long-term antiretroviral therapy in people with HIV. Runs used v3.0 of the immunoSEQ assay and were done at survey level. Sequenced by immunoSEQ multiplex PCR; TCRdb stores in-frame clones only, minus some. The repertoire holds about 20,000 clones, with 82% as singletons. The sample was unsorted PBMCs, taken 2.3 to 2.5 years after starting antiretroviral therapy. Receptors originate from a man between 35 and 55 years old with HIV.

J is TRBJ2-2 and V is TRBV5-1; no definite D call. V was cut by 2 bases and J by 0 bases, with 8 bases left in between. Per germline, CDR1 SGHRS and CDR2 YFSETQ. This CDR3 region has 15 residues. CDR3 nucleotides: TGCGCCAGCAGCTTTCAAGAAACGAACACCGGGGAGCTGTTTTTT. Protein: CASSFQETNTGELFF.

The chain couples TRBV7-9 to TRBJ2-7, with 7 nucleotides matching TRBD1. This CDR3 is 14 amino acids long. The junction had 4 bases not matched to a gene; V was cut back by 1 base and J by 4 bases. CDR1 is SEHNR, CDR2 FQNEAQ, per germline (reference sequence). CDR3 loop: CASSLGRGMYEQYF. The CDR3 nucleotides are TGTGCCAGCAGCTTAGGCAGGGGGATGTACGAGCAGTACTTC.

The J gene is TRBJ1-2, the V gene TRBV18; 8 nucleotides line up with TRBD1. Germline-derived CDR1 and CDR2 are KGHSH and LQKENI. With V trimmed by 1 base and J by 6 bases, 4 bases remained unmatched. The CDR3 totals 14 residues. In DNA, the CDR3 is TGTGCCAGCTCACCACGACAGGGGCTCGATGGCTACACCTTC. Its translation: CASSPRQGLDGYTF.

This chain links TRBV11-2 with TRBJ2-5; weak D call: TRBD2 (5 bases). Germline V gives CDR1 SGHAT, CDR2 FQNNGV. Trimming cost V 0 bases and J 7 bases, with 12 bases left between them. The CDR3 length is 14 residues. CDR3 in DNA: TGTGCCAGCAGCTTAGACGCGCTAGCCGGGACCCAGTACTTC. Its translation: CASSLDALAGTQYF.

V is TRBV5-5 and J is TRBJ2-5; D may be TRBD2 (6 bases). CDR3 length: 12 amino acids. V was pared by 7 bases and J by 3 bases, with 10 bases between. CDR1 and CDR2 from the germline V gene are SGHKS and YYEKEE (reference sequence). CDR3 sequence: CASGSGKETQYF. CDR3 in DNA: TGTGCCAGCGGTAGCGGTAAAGAGACCCAGTACTTC. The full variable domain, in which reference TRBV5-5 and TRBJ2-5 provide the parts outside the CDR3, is DAGVTQSPTHLIKTRGQQVTLRCSPISGHKSVSWYQQVLGQGPQFIFQYYEKEERGRGNFPDRFSARQFPNYSSELNVNALLLGDSALYLCASGSGKETQYFGPGTRLLVL.

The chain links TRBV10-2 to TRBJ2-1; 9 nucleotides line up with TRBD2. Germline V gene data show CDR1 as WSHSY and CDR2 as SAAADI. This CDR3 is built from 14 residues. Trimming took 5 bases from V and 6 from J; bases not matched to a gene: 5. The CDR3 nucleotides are TGCGCCAGCAGTCATAGCGGGGGCCTCAATGAGCAGTTCTTC. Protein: CASSHSGGLNEQFF.

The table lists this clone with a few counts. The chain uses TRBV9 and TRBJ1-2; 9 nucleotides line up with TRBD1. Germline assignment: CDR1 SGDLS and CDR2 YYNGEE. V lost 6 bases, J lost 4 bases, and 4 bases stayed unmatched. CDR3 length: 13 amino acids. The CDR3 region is CASNTGGGYGYTF. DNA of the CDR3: TGTGCCAGCAACACAGGGGGCGGCTATGGCTACACCTTC.

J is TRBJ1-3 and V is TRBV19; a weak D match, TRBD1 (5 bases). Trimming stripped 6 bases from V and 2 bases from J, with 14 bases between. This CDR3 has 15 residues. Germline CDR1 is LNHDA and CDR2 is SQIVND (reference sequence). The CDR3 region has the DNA TGTGCCAGTAGCGACAGCCTGGGGGCTGGAAACACCATATATTTT. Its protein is CASSDSLGAGNTIYF.

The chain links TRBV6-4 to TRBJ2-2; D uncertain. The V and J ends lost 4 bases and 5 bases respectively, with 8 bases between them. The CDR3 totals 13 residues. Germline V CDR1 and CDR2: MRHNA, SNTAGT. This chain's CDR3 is CASSVQSTGELFF. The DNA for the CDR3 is TGTGCCAGCAGTGTTCAGAGTACCGGGGAGCTGTTTTTT.

CDR3 residues: CASSSPGTTYEQYF. DNA of the CDR3: TGTGCCAGCAGCTCCCCTGGCACTACCTACGAGCAGTACTTC. This chain links TRBV11-2 with TRBJ2-7, with D hard to call. Trimming cost V 4 bases and J 2 bases, with 12 bases left between them. Germline V gene lookup returns CDR1 SGHAT and CDR2 FQNNGV. The CDR3 consists of 14 residues.

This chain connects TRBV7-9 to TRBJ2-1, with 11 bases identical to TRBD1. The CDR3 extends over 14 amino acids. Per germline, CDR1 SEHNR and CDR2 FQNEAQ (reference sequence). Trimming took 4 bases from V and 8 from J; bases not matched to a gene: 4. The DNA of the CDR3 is TGTGCCAGCAGCTGGGACAGGGGGTTGGATGAGCAGTTCTTC. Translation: CASSWDRGLDEQFF. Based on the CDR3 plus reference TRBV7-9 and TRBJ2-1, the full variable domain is DTGVSQNPRHKITKRGQNVTFRCDPISEHNRLYWYRQTLGQGPEFLTYFQNEAQLEKSRLLSDRFSAERPKGSFSTLEIQRTEQGDSAMYLCASSWDRGLDEQFFGPGTRLTVL.

CDR3 loop: CASSSDSPYGYTF. The CDR3 DNA is TGTGCCAGCAGCTCGGACAGCCCTTATGGCTACACCTTC. The rearrangement joins TRBV7-2 to TRBJ1-2; maybe TRBD1 (6 bases). The V and J ends lost 4 bases and 5 bases respectively, with 11 bases between them. The germline gives CDR1 SGHTA, CDR2 FQGNSA. The CDR3 length is 13 residues.

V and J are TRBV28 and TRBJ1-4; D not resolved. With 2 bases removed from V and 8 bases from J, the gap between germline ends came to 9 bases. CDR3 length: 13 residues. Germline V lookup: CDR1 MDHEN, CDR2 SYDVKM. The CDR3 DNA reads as TGTGCCAGCAGTTTAATGGGGTGGGAAAAACTGTTTTTT. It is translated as CASSLMGWEKLFF.

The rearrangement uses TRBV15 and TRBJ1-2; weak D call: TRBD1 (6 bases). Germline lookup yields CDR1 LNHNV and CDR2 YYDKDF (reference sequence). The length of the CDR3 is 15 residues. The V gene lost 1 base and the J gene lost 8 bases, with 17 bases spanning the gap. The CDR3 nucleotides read TGTGCCACCAGCAGAGCGGAGTTGGGGGCCGGCGGCTACACCTTC. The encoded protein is CATSRAELGAGGYTF. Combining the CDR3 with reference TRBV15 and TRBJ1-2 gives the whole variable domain DAMVIQNPRYQVTQFGKPVTLSCSQTLNHNVMYWYQQKSSQAPKLLFHYYDKDFNNEADTPDNFQSRRPNTSFCFLDIRSPGLGDTAMYLCATSRAELGAGGYTFGSGTRLTVV.

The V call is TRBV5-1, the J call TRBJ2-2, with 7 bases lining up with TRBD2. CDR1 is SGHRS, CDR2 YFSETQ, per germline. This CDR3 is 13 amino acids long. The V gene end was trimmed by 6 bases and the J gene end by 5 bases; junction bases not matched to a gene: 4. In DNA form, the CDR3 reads TGCGCCAGCAAGCTAGCGGTAACCGGGGAGCTGTTTTTT. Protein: CASKLAVTGELFF.

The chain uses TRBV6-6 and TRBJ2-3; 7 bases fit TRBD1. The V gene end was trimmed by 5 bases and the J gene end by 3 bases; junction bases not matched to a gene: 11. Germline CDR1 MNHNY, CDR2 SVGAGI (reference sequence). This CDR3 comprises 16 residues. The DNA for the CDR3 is TGTGCCAGCAGTCGGCGAACCGGGACAGCTACAGATACGCAGTATTTT. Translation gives CASSRRTGTATDTQYF.

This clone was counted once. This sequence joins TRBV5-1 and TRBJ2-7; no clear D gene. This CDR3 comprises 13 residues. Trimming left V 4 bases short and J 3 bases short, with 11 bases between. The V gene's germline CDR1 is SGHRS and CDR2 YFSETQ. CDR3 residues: CASSALPRYEQYF. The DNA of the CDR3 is TGCGCCAGCAGCGCCCTCCCCCGCTACGAGCAGTACTTC.

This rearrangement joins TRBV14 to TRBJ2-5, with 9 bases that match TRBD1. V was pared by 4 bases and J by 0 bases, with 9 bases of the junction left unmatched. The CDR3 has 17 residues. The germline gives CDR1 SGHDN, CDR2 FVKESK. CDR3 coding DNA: TGTGCCAGCAGCCCGGGACAGGGTTCAAGGAACCAAGAGACCCAGTACTTC. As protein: CASSPGQGSRNQETQYF.

Here the CDR3 DNA reads TGTGCCAGTAGTATTTTAGCGGGGAGCTCCTACAATGAGCAGTTCTTC. This encodes CASSILAGSSYNEQFF. J is TRBJ2-1 and V is TRBV19; 8 bases align to TRBD2. The germline V gene encodes CDR1 LNHDA and CDR2 SQIVND (reference sequence). J gave up 0 bases and V 3 bases, and 4 bases lay outside the gene matches. This CDR3 is built from 16 residues.

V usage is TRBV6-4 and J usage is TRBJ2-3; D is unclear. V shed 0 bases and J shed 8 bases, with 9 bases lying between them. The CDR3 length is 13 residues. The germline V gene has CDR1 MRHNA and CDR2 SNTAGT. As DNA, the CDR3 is TGTGCCAGCAGTGACTCCCGTGGAGTTACGCAGTATTTT. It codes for CASSDSRGVTQYF.

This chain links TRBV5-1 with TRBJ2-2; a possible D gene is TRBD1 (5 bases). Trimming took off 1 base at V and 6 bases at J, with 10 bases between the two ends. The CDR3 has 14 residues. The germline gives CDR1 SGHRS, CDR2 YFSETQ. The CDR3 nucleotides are TGCGCCAGCAGCTTGTTCCTAGGGGCCGGGGAGCTGTTTTTT. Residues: CASSLFLGAGELFF.

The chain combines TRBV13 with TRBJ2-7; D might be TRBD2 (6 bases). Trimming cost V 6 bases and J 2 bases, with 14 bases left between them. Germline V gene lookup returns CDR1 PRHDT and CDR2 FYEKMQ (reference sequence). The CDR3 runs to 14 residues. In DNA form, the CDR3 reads TGTGCCAGCAGTTATGGGACTTTGACCTACGAGCAGTACTTC. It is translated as CASSYGTLTYEQYF.

The CDR3 is CASSTSGTAYNEQFF. CDR3 nucleotide sequence: TGTGCCAGCAGCACCTCCGGGACAGCCTACAATGAGCAGTTCTTC. The chain combines TRBV28 with TRBJ2-1, with 7 nucleotides matching TRBD1. CDR1 and CDR2 from the germline V gene are MDHEN and SYDVKM. Trimming cost V 6 bases and J 2 bases; bases outside gene matches: 7. This CDR3 is built from 15 residues.

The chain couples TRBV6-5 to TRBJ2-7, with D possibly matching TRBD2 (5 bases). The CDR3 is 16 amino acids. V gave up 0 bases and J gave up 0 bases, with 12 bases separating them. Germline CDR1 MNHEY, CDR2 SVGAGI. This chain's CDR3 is CASSYSSGLSSYEQYF. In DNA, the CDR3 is TGTGCCAGCAGTTACTCGAGCGGCCTAAGCTCCTACGAGCAGTACTTC.

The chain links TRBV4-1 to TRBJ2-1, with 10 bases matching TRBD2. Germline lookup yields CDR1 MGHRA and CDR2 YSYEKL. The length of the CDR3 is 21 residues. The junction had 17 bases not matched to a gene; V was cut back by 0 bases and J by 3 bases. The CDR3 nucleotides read TGCGCCAGCAGCCAAGAGGGTTCCGGACTAGCGGTAGGACAAAGCTACAATGAGCAGTTCTTC. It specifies CASSQEGSGLAVGQSYNEQFF.